The next 20 T cell receptor beta chains were all read from a single sample in a study of cytomegalovirus exposure and HLA in healthy donors. 60 Vbeta and 13 Jbeta primers were used in PCR. Some clones are missing from TCRdb's copy, which holds only in-frame ones; the method was immunoSEQ multiplex PCR. The sample records about 160,000 clones, roughly 85% being singletons. The sample comprised PBMCs. All receptors come from a male donor in good health and CMV-seropositive.

The rearrangement uses TRBV18 and TRBJ2-7, with 12 nucleotides matching TRBD2. The CDR3 is made up of 19 amino acids. CDR1 and CDR2 from the germline V gene are KGHSH and LQKENI. The V and J ends lost 2 bases and 3 bases, in that order; junction bases with no gene match: 14. CDR3 loop: CASSPSLVLAGGRSYEQYF. CDR3 in DNA: TGTGCCAGCTCACCATCGTTAGTGCTAGCGGGAGGGAGGAGCTACGAGCAGTACTTC.

V is TRBV5-1 and J is TRBJ2-1; 7 bases line up with TRBD2. This CDR3 region has 17 residues. Unmatched junction bases numbered 17, after V lost 4 bases and J lost 7 bases. Germline V gene sequence: CDR1 SGHRS, CDR2 YFSETQ. The CDR3 DNA sequence: TGCGCCAGCAGCCGGGGCTCAGGAGCGGGATTGGCTAATGAGCAGTTCTTC. It yields the protein CASSRGSGAGLANEQFF. The variable domain in full, completed from reference TRBV5-1 and TRBJ2-1, reads KAGVTQTPRYLIKTRGQQVTLSCSPISGHRSVSWYQQTPGQGLQFLFEYFSETQRNKGNFPGRFSGRQFSNSRSEMNVSTLELGDSALYLCASSRGSGAGLANEQFFGPGTRLTVL.

This clone was seen a handful of times. The genes are TRBV30 and TRBJ1-1, with D perhaps TRBD1 (6 bases). Germline V gene sequence: CDR1 GTSNPN, CDR2 SVGIG (reference sequence). The CDR3 has 13 amino acids. V was pared by 6 bases and J by 11 bases, with 22 bases between. The CDR3 sequence: CACKTGLRGFAFF. DNA of the CDR3: TGTGCCTGCAAAACAGGGCTACGGGGTTTTGCTTTCTTT.

This clone was seen ten or more times. The CDR3 sequence is CASSQGQPASGNTIYF. Written as DNA, the CDR3 is TGCGCCAGCAGCCAGGGACAGCCGGCCTCTGGAAACACCATATATTTT. This chain joins TRBV4-3 and TRBJ1-3; 7 nucleotides agree with TRBD1. CDR1 and CDR2 (germline): LGHNA, YSLEER. CDR3 length: 16 residues. Germline trimming cut 3 bases from V and 0 bases from J; bases unmatched to any gene: 5.

This chain joins TRBV7-9 and TRBJ2-4; 7 nucleotides align to TRBD1. The germline V gene encodes CDR1 SEHNR and CDR2 FQNEAQ (reference sequence). This CDR3 region has 16 residues. V shed 2 bases, J shed 1 base, and the junction held 5 bases outside the gene matches. CDR3 protein: CASSLKGAGAKNIQYF. DNA for the CDR3: TGTGCCAGCAGCTTAAAGGGGGCCGGGGCCAAAAACATTCAGTACTTC.

The rearrangement uses TRBV5-8 and TRBJ1-2; tentatively, D is TRBD1 (6 bases). The CDR3 spans 15 residues. CDR1 SGHTS and CDR2 YDEGEE come from the germline V gene. The V end was cut by 4 bases, the J end by 2 bases, with 15 bases between. This CDR3 is CASSPGGGRNYGYTF. The CDR3 DNA follows: TGTGCCAGCAGCCCCGGGGGGGGGCGGAACTATGGCTACACCTTC.

The chain is built from TRBV4-1 and TRBJ1-2; no definite D call. The CDR3 has 16 amino acids. The ends were cut back, 2 bases at V and 8 bases at J, with 21 bases in the middle. CDR1 is MGHRA and CDR2 is YSYEKL in the germline V gene. The CDR3 reads CASSQTRDHSRVGYTF. Written as DNA, the CDR3 is TGCGCCAGCAGCCAAACCCGGGATCACTCAAGGGTCGGCTACACCTTC.

This clone appeared a few times. The gene calls are TRBV9 and TRBJ1-6; possibly TRBD1 for D (6 bases). The ends were cut back, 7 bases at V and 7 bases at J, with 12 bases in the middle. Germline CDR1 reads SGDLS; CDR2 reads YYNGEE. The CDR3 sequence is 13 residues long. The CDR3: CASGGAQNSPLHF. The CDR3 region has the DNA TGTGCCAGCGGGGGGGCCCAGAATTCACCCCTCCACTTT. The whole variable domain, filled in from reference TRBV9 and TRBJ1-6, reads DSGVTQTPKHLITATGQRVTLRCSPRSGDLSVYWYQQSLDQGLQFLIQYYNGEERAKGNILERFSAQQFPDLHSELNLSSLELGDSALYFCASGGAQNSPLHFGNGTRLTVT.

The chain employs TRBV10-3 and TRBJ2-3; D might be TRBD1 or TRBD2, each matching 5 bases. The length of the CDR3 is 14 residues. V was cut by 6 bases and J by 0 bases, with 10 bases left in between. CDR1 is ENHRY and CDR2 is SYGVKD in the germline V gene. The DNA of the CDR3 is TGTGCCATCAGGGAGAGGGGAAGCACAGATACGCAGTATTTT. It yields the protein CAIRERGSTDTQYF.

On this clone itself: At one end the junction does not follow the germline gene, possibly because of a read error. The CDR3 DNA follows: TGTGCCAGCAGCTTTAGGGGCTCTGGAAACGCCATATATTTT. Translating gives CASSFRGSGNAIYF. The V and J genes are TRBV7-8 and TRBJ1-3; a weak D match, TRBD1 (5 bases). Germline values: CDR1 SGHVS, CDR2 FQNEAQ. CDR3 length: 14 residues.

J is TRBJ2-5 and V is TRBV6-1; 7 bases match TRBD1. The CDR3 loop spans 15 amino acids. The V segment lost 5 bases and the J segment 2 bases; nucleotides outside the gene matches: 8. The germline CDR1 and CDR2 sequences are MNHNS and SASEGT. CDR3 sequence reads: CASSPQPGQQETQYF. CDR3 bases: TGTGCCAGCAGTCCCCAACCGGGACAGCAAGAGACCCAGTACTTC.

CDR3 coding DNA: TGTGCCAGCAGCGGTAGCGGGAGGGCCAGGAATGAGCAGTTCTTC. Encoded protein: CASSGSGRARNEQFF. The chain is built from TRBV7-9 and TRBJ2-1; the match to TRBD2 covers 11 bases. The germline gives CDR1 SEHNR, CDR2 FQNEAQ (reference sequence). V shed 5 bases and J 7 bases; nucleotides not matched to a gene: 7. The CDR3 runs 15 residues.

The chain links TRBV30 to TRBJ1-1; no firm D call. The germline V and J ends were trimmed by 4 bases and 0 bases, with 9 bases remaining between them. The germline CDR1 and CDR2 sequences are GTSNPN and SVGIG (reference sequence). The CDR3 runs to 13 residues. CDR3 nucleotides: TGTGCCTGGAAGAGAGATGTGAACACTGAAGCTTTCTTT. Its protein product is CAWKRDVNTEAFF.

The chain couples TRBV7-9 to TRBJ1-2, with D possibly TRBD1 on 6 matching bases. With 4 bases removed from V and 0 bases from J, the gap between germline ends came to 9 bases. CDR1 is SEHNR, CDR2 FQNEAQ, per germline (reference sequence). The CDR3 consists of 14 residues. The DNA for the CDR3 is TGTGCCAGCAGCTCGACAGGTCCTAACTATGGCTACACCTTC. Its translation is CASSSTGPNYGYTF.

Of note for this clone: Because the CDR3 is missing its conserved closing phenylalanine or tryptophan, this is likely a read error. V and J are TRBV5-1 and TRBJ2-4; 7 nucleotides align to TRBD1. The CDR3 extends over 13 amino acids. The V segment lost 2 bases and the J segment 6 bases; nucleotides outside the gene matches: 2. Germline-derived CDR1 and CDR2 are SGHRS and YFSETQ. DNA of the CDR3: TGCGCCAGCAGCTTAGGGACAGCAAACATTCAGTACCTC. It specifies CASSLGTANIQYL.

The chain links TRBV7-2 to TRBJ2-7; possibly TRBD1 for D (6 bases). Trimming stripped 3 bases from V and 7 bases from J, with 16 bases between. This CDR3 is 14 amino acids long. Germline V gives CDR1 SGHTA, CDR2 FQGNSA. The CDR3 sequence is CASSFGTPPSEQYF. CDR3 nucleotides: TGTGCCAGCAGCTTCGGGACACCGCCGAGTGAGCAGTACTTC.

The rearrangement uses TRBV9 and TRBJ2-2, with 8 bases lining up with TRBD2. After removal of 5 bases from V and 7 bases from J, the junction contained 16 bases not matched to a gene. The V gene's germline CDR1 is SGDLS and CDR2 YYNGEE. The CDR3 is made up of 17 amino acids. CDR3 sequence reads: CASSSGNSGGYGGELFF. The CDR3 DNA reads TGTGCCAGCAGTTCGGGGAACAGCGGGGGTTATGGCGGGGAGCTGTTTTTT.

The V call is TRBV10-3, the J call TRBJ1-1; 7 bases line up with TRBD1. This CDR3 has 16 residues. V shed 6 bases and J 4 bases; nucleotides not matched to a gene: 14. Germline V gives CDR1 ENHRY, CDR2 SYGVKD. CDR3 sequence: CAIRTGQRSILTEAFF. The CDR3, as DNA: TGTGCCATCAGGACGGGACAGCGGAGTATTCTCACTGAAGCTTTCTTT.

The DNA of the CDR3 is TGTGCCAGCAGCTTAGCGCGGAGCGGGAGGGATAATGAGCAGTTCTTC. Translation gives CASSLARSGRDNEQFF. The chain recombines TRBV7-8 with TRBJ2-1, with 10 bases aligning to TRBD2. Looked up from germline, CDR1 is SGHVS and CDR2 is FQNEAQ. CDR3 length: 16 residues. V dropped 0 bases and J dropped 7; count of bases not matched to a gene: 6.

This clone was recorded a few times. The chain recombines TRBV7-6 with TRBJ2-6; maybe TRBD2 (6 bases). Trimming took off 5 bases at V and 2 bases at J, with 16 bases between the two ends. The V gene's germline CDR1 is SGHVS and CDR2 FNYEAQ. This CDR3 spans 17 amino acids. CDR3 DNA: TGTGCCAGCAGCCCAGCCCGGGGGACGACTGGGGCCAACGTCCTGACTTTC. It codes for CASSPARGTTGANVLTF.